Following are 32 T cell receptor beta chains from one sample sequenced in a study of human T cells and chemical hapten exposure. TCRdb re-analysed the RACE reads in MiXCR, keeping a single row per CDR3 protein. Seen here are fewer than 200,000 distinct CDR3 sequences, approximately 20% observed once, and the top ten hold approximately 6.7%. Specified time point: patch test 1, 2 weeks after DPC sensitization. Noted treatment: therapeutic diphenylcyclopropenone sensitization with weekly scalp DPC. The input for sequencing was whole blood, taken in connection with sensitization to the hapten diphenylcyclopropenone (DPC). These receptors came from a woman in her 50s with alopecia areata. Some clones in this sample may be carry-over from other donors' samples.

This rearrangement joins TRBV5-1 to TRBJ2-7, with 8 bases matching TRBD2. The CDR3 sequence is 16 residues long. V lost 2 bases and J lost 4; bases outside the gene matches: 11. Germline V gene sequence: CDR1 SGHRS, CDR2 YFSETQ. CDR3 protein: CASSFGLSSGNYEQYF. The CDR3 nucleotides read TGCGCCAGCAGCTTCGGACTAAGTAGCGGGAATTACGAGCAGTACTTC.

The chain is built from TRBV5-1 and TRBJ2-3; D remains unclear. Trimming pared 0 bases from V and 4 bases from J, leaving 6 bases between. Germline values: CDR1 SGHRS, CDR2 YFSETQ. The CDR3 is 13 amino acids. The CDR3 loop is CASSLELADTQYF. The CDR3 nucleotides read TGCGCCAGCAGCTTGGAACTGGCAGATACGCAGTATTTT.

The V gene is TRBV29-1, the J gene TRBJ1-5, with 9 bases that match TRBD1. The CDR3 covers 13 residues. Looked up from germline, CDR1 is SQVTM and CDR2 is ANQGSEA. The junction had 4 bases not matched to a gene; V was cut back by 6 bases and J by 4 bases. CDR3 residues: CSVGQGLNQPQHF. DNA for the CDR3: TGCAGCGTCGGACAGGGGCTTAATCAGCCCCAGCATTTT.

The chain combines TRBV4-2 with TRBJ2-1, with 12 bases aligning to TRBD2. The CDR3 has 15 amino acids. The germline gives CDR1 LGHNA, CDR2 YNFKEQ. With 4 bases clipped from V and 8 bases from J, the junction kept 6 bases outside the gene matches. In DNA form, the CDR3 reads TGTGCCAGCAGCCGGCGGCTAGCGGGAGGGCATGAGCAGTTCTTC. This encodes CASSRRLAGGHEQFF.

The rearrangement uses TRBV20-1 and TRBJ2-7; 7 positions match TRBD2. CDR1 and CDR2 (germline): DFQATT, SNEGSKA (reference sequence). Trimming at V came to 2 bases and at J to 3 bases, leaving 1 base not matched to a gene. This CDR3 region has 12 residues. The CDR3 is CSARLAVYEQYF. CDR3 DNA sequence: TGCAGTGCTAGACTAGCGGTCTACGAGCAGTACTTC.

A remark on this clonotype: A much larger clone sits a single nucleotide away, making a read error possible. The CDR3 end shows no conserved phenylalanine or tryptophan, and so a read error is likely. The V gene is TRBV20-1, the J gene TRBJ2-3; 12 bases map to TRBD2. This CDR3 is built from 21 residues. Germline CDR1 and CDR2: DFQATT and SNEGSKA (reference sequence). V lost 0 bases, J lost 5 bases, and 21 bases stayed unmatched. The CDR3: CSARDQLPRSSGRAGGDTQYL. The CDR3 DNA follows: TGCAGTGCTAGAGATCAACTTCCCCGTTCTAGCGGGAGGGCCGGGGGAGATACGCAGTATTTG.

The chain joins TRBV23-1 to TRBJ2-7, with 11 bases aligning to TRBD2. TRBV23-1 is identified as an open reading frame with a role that is uncertain. The CDR3 loop spans 14 amino acids. The V segment lost 8 bases and the J segment 3 bases; nucleotides outside the gene matches: 6. CDR3 protein: CASPPGLAVYEQYF. CDR3 bases: TGCGCCAGCCCGCCGGGACTAGCGGTCTACGAGCAGTACTTC.

This clonotype was detected a few times. This chain uses TRBV10-2 with TRBJ1-2; D uncertain. The V and J ends lost 3 bases and 4 bases respectively, with 9 bases between them. The CDR3 is 13 residues long. CDR1 WSHSY and CDR2 SAAADI come from the germline V gene. CDR3 coding DNA: TGCGCCAGCAGTGACCTGAAGGCCTATGGCTACACCTTC. It yields the protein CASSDLKAYGYTF.

This clonotype was seen a handful of times. This chain uses TRBV29-1 with TRBJ2-5; 12 bases match TRBD2. Losses at the gene ends were 3 bases for V and 4 bases for J; bases not matched to a gene: 9. CDR1 is SQVTM, CDR2 ANQGSEA, per germline. This CDR3 has 16 amino acids. CDR3 coding DNA: TGCAGCGTTGACGGGGAGACTAGCGGGAGCCGAGAGACCCAGTACTTC. It encodes CSVDGETSGSRETQYF.

The chain joins TRBV7-9 to TRBJ1-4, with 8 bases aligning to TRBD1. With 5 bases clipped from V and 5 bases from J, the junction kept 4 bases outside the gene matches. Germline V CDR1 and CDR2: SEHNR, FQNEAQ (reference sequence). The CDR3 runs to 14 residues. In nucleotides, the CDR3 is TGTGCCAGCAGCCTAGGACAGGGCAATGAAAAACTGTTTTTT. Its translation: CASSLGQGNEKLFF.

This chain connects TRBV27 to TRBJ2-7; D perhaps matches TRBD1 (5 bases). Germline CDR1 reads MNHEY; CDR2 reads SMNVEV (reference sequence). The CDR3 runs to 12 residues. V was cut by 3 bases and J by 6 bases, with 9 bases left in between. The DNA for the CDR3 is TGTGCCAGCAGTTTTTTAGGGGCCGAGCAGTACTTC. Residues: CASSFLGAEQYF.

This clonotype was seen just once. The V gene is TRBV6-1, the J gene TRBJ2-1; 8 bases are shared with TRBD1. The CDR3 runs 18 residues. The J segment lost 5 bases and the V segment lost 0 bases, leaving 12 bases of the junction unmatched. Germline assignment: CDR1 MNHNS and CDR2 SASEGT. The CDR3 loop reads CASSEAGQERMSNNEQFF. DNA for the CDR3: TGTGCCAGCAGTGAAGCGGGACAGGAAAGGATGTCTAACAATGAGCAGTTCTTC.

CDR3 bases: TGTGCCAGCAGCTCCGATTGGACAGGGGACTATTTCTTC. Translation gives CASSSDWTGDYFF. The chain combines TRBV7-2 with TRBJ2-1; TRBD1 matches at 9 bases. The CDR3 is 13 residues long. V was clipped by 4 bases and J by 16 bases; unmatched bases: 11. Germline CDR1 SGHTA, CDR2 FQGNSA. The full variable domain, its missing parts supplied by reference TRBV7-2 and TRBJ2-1, is GAGVSQSPSNKVTEKGKDVELRCDPISGHTALYWYRQSLGQGLEFLIYFQGNSAPDKSGLPSDRFSAERTGGSVSTLTIQRTQQEDSAVYLCASSSDWTGDYFFGPGTRLTVL.

This clonotype was observed a handful of times. This sequence joins TRBV6-5 and TRBJ1-1, with D perhaps matching TRBD1 (6 bases). This CDR3 is 15 amino acids long. Trimming cost V 1 base and J 4 bases, with 13 bases left between them. Germline loops: CDR1 MNHEY, CDR2 SVGAGI. The CDR3 sequence is CASSYYRTVITEAFF. The CDR3 DNA reads as TGTGCCAGCAGTTACTACAGGACAGTGATCACTGAAGCTTTCTTT.

This clonotype appeared a few times. CDR3 coding DNA: TGCAGCGTCGCAACTGGCAGGACCTACGAGCAGTACTTC. Translation gives CSVATGRTYEQYF. The V and J genes are TRBV29-1 and TRBJ2-7; D not certain. Germline CDR1 SQVTM, CDR2 ANQGSEA. This CDR3 comprises 13 residues. Trimming removed 6 bases at V and 2 bases at J, with 14 bases between.

The chain links TRBV11-2 to TRBJ1-2; D unclear. Germline CDR1 SGHAT, CDR2 FQNNGV. V was clipped by 6 bases and J by 8 bases, with 16 bases between them. The CDR3 totals 13 residues. The CDR3, as DNA: TGTGCCAGCAGTCCCCTTGGAGCTATGGGCTACACCTTC. It translates to CASSPLGAMGYTF.

The rearrangement joins TRBV20-1 to TRBJ2-1; 12 bases match TRBD2. CDR1 and CDR2 (germline): DFQATT, SNEGSKA (reference sequence). The CDR3 spans 15 residues. V lost 5 bases to trimming and J lost 10 bases; unmatched junction nucleotides: 12. CDR3 DNA: TGCAGTGCTCCGACGGTACTAGCGGGAGGTAACGAGCAGTTCTTC. It codes for CSAPTVLAGGNEQFF.

The CDR3 bases are TGTGCCAGCAGTGAGGGACAAGAGACCCAGTACTTC. Protein sequence: CASSEGQETQYF. This chain links TRBV6-2 or TRBV6-3 with TRBJ2-5, with D perhaps TRBD2 (5 bases). Trimming left V 5 bases short and J 2 bases short, with 6 bases between. The CDR3 consists of 12 residues. From germline, CDR1 is MNHEY and CDR2 SVGEGT.

The chain uses TRBV20-1 and TRBJ2-1, with 11 positions matching TRBD2. This CDR3 has 14 residues. J was trimmed by 4 bases and V by 6 bases; bases with no gene match: 5. The V gene's germline CDR1 is DFQATT and CDR2 SNEGSKA (reference sequence). DNA of the CDR3: TGCAGTGCAATTACTAGCGGGGGATACAATGAGCAGTTCTTC. Protein: CSAITSGGYNEQFF.

This rearrangement joins TRBV7-9 to TRBJ2-4, with 7 bases identical to TRBD1. The CDR3 loop spans 15 amino acids. Trimming cost V 5 bases and J 0 bases; bases outside gene matches: 4. Germline V gives CDR1 SEHNR, CDR2 FQNEAQ (reference sequence). CDR3 nucleotide sequence: TGTGCCAGCAGCCTCAGGGGGTTAGCCAAAAACATTCAGTACTTC. It codes for CASSLRGLAKNIQYF.

The chain employs TRBV29-1 and TRBJ1-2; D unresolved. The V and J ends lost 0 bases and 5 bases respectively, with 7 bases between them. Germline assignment: CDR1 SQVTM and CDR2 ANQGSEA. This CDR3 spans 12 amino acids. CDR3 DNA sequence: TGCAGCGTTGAAGACGATGGGTATGGCTACACCTTC. This codes for CSVEDDGYGYTF.

This clonotype was observed a handful of times. The V gene is TRBV10-3, the J gene TRBJ1-4, with a tentative D call TRBD1 (5 bases). CDR3 length: 14 amino acids. Trimming took 3 bases from V and 5 from J, leaving 10 bases between them. From germline, CDR1 is ENHRY and CDR2 SYGVKD. The CDR3 nucleotides are TGTGCCATCAGTGACAGGGATGTAAATGAAAAACTGTTTTTT. It translates to CAISDRDVNEKLFF.

V and J are TRBV3-1 and TRBJ1-3, with D perhaps matching TRBD1 (6 bases). Trimming left V 6 bases short and J 1 base short, with 10 bases between. Germline CDR1 reads LGHDT; CDR2 reads YNNKEL (reference sequence). The CDR3 has 14 residues. The CDR3 coding sequence is TGTGCCAGCAGTGAGGGGGGTTCTGGAAACACCATATATTTT. Translating gives CASSEGGSGNTIYF.

This chain connects TRBV11-2 to TRBJ2-1, with unresolved D. Germline lookup yields CDR1 SGHAT and CDR2 FQNNGV. V was clipped by 2 bases and J by 6 bases, with 11 bases between them. CDR3 length: 14 residues. The CDR3 coding sequence is TGTGCCAGCAGCTTAAACTTCGCATCCAATGAGCAGTTCTTC. This encodes CASSLNFASNEQFF.

The CDR3 region is CATSSTGLADNEQFF. The DNA for the CDR3 is TGTGCCACCAGTTCGACGGGACTAGCGGACAATGAGCAGTTCTTC. J is TRBJ2-1 and V is TRBV24-1; 11 positions agree with TRBD2. From germline, CDR1 is KGHDR and CDR2 SFDVKD. This CDR3 spans 15 amino acids. The ends lost 6 bases at V and 5 bases at J; junction bases unmatched: 5.

The CDR3 loop reads CASSPPPGWYNEQFF. CDR3 DNA sequence: TGTGCCAGCAGTCCCCCCCCGGGTTGGTACAATGAGCAGTTCTTC. The chain carries TRBV28 and TRBJ2-1; D is ambiguous. Germline CDR1 reads MDHEN; CDR2 reads SYDVKM. Between the trimmed V and J ends, which lost 5 bases and 4 bases, there was a span of 15 bases. CDR3 length: 15 amino acids.

This clonotype has just a few counts. This chain connects TRBV14 to TRBJ2-5, with D hard to call. V dropped 6 bases and J dropped 3 bases, with 11 bases sitting between them. The CDR3 is 13 residues long. The germline V gene has CDR1 SGHDN and CDR2 FVKESK. CDR3 residues: CASSRPPKETQYF. The CDR3 bases are TGTGCCAGCAGTCGCCCCCCCAAAGAGACCCAGTACTTC.

This chain joins TRBV7-9 and TRBJ1-5; 8 bases are shared with TRBD1. This CDR3 is 14 amino acids long. V lost 3 bases, J lost 5 bases, and 3 bases stayed unmatched. Per the germline V gene, CDR1 is SEHNR and CDR2 is FQNEAQ (reference sequence). CDR3 loop: CASSFTGGDQPQHF. In DNA, the CDR3 is TGTGCCAGCAGCTTTACAGGGGGTGATCAGCCCCAGCATTTT.

This clonotype was seen a few times. This chain links TRBV9 with TRBJ1-1, with 8 bases aligning to TRBD1. J was trimmed by 3 bases and V by 4 bases; bases with no gene match: 5. Germline values: CDR1 SGDLS, CDR2 YYNGEE. This CDR3 spans 14 amino acids. The CDR3 protein is CASSKTGADTEAFF. In nucleotides, the CDR3 is TGTGCCAGCAGCAAGACAGGGGCGGACACTGAAGCTTTCTTT.

The CDR3 here is CASSQSLRAPELDTQYF. Written as DNA, the CDR3 is TGTGCCAGCAGCCAGTCCCTCCGGGCTCCTGAGTTGGATACGCAGTATTTT. The rearrangement links TRBV3-1 to TRBJ2-3; D gene unclear. Germline V CDR1 and CDR2: LGHDT, YNNKEL (reference sequence). V was cut by 3 bases and J by 6 bases, with 22 bases left in between. The CDR3 is made up of 17 amino acids.

The chain uses TRBV7-2 and TRBJ2-3; 9 bases map to TRBD2. The CDR3 is 17 residues long. From germline, CDR1 is SGHTA and CDR2 FQGNSA. V was clipped by 2 bases and J by 0 bases; unmatched bases: 6. In DNA form, the CDR3 reads TGTGCCAGCAGCTTAACGGTTACTAGCGGGAGCACAGATACGCAGTATTTT. Amino acids: CASSLTVTSGSTDTQYF.

This clonotype has more than one count but fewer than ten. In DNA form, the CDR3 reads TGTGCCAGCAGCCCGACAGGGAATTCTAACTATGGCTACACCTTC. It encodes CASSPTGNSNYGYTF. The chain uses TRBV6-5 and TRBJ1-2; TRBD1 agrees at 7 bases. Germline-derived CDR1 and CDR2 are MNHEY and SVGAGI. The CDR3 runs to 15 residues. The J segment lost 0 bases and the V segment lost 6 bases, leaving 7 bases of the junction unmatched.